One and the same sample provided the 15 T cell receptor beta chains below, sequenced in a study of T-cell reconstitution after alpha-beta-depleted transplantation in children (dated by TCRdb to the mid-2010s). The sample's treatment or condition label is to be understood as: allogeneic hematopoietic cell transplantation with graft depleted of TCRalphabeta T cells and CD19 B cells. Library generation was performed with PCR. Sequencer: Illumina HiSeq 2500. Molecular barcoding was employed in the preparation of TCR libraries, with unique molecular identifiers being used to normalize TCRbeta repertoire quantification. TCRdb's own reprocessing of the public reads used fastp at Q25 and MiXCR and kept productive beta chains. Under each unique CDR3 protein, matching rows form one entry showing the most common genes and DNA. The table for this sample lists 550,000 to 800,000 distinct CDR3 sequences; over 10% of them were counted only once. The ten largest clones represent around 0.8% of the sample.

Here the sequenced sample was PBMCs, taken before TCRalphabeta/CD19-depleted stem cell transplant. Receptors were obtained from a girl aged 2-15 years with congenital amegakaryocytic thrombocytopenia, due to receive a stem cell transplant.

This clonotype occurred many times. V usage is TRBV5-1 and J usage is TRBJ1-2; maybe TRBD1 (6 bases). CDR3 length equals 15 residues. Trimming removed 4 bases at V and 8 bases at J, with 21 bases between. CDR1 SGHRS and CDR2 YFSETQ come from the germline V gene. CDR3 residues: CASSPEPGGTMGYTF. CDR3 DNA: TGCGCCAGCAGCCCTGAGCCGGGGGGCACAATGGGCTACACCTTC.

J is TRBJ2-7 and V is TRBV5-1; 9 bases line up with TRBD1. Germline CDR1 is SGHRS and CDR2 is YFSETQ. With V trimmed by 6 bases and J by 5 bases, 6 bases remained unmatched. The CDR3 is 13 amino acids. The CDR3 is CASNHGQGNEQYF. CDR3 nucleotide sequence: TGCGCCAGCAACCACGGACAGGGGAACGAGCAGTACTTC.

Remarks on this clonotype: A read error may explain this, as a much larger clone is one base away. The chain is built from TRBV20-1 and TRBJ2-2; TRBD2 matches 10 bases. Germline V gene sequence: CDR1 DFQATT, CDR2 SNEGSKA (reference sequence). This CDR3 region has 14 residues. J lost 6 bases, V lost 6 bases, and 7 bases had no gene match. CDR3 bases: TGCAGTGCGGATGCTAGCGGGAGCCCCGGGGAGCTGTTTTTT. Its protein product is CSADASGSPGELFF.

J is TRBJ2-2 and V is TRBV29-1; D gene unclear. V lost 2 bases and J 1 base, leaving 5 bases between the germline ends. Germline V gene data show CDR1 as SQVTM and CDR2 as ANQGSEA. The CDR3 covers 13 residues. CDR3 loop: CSVESRNTGELFF. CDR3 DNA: TGCAGCGTTGAATCGCGGAACACCGGGGAGCTGTTTTTT.

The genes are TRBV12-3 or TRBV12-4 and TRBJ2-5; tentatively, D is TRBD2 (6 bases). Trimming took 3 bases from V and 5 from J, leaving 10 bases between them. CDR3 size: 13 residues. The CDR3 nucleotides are TGTGCCAGCAGTTTGCGGGACCTGGAGACCCAGTACTTC. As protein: CASSLRDLETQYF.

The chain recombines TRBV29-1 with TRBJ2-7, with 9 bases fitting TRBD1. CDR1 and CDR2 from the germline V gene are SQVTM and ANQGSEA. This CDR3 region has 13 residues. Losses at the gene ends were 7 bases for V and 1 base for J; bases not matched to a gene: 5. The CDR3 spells CSAHGTGSYEQYF. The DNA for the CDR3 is TGCAGCGCCCACGGGACAGGGTCCTACGAGCAGTACTTC.

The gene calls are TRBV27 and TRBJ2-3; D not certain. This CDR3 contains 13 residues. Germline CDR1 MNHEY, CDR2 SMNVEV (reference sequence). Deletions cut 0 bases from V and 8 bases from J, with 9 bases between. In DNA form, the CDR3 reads TGTGCCAGCAGTTTATCCCCAGGCGGTACGCAGTATTTT. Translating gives CASSLSPGGTQYF.

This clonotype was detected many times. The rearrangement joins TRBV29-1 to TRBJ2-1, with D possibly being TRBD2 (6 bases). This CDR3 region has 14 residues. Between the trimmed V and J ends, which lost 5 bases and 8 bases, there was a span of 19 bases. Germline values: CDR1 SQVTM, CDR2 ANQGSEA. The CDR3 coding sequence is TGCAGCGTTCCCCCGGGACTCCCGGAGGATGAGCAGTTCTTC. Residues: CSVPPGLPEDEQFF.

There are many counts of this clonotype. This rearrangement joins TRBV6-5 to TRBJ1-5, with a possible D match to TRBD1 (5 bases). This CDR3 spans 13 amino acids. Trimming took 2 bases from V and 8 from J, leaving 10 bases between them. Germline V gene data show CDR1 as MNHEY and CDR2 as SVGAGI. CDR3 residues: CASSYEGFEPQHF. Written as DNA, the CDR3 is TGTGCCAGCAGTTACGAGGGGTTTGAGCCCCAGCATTTT.

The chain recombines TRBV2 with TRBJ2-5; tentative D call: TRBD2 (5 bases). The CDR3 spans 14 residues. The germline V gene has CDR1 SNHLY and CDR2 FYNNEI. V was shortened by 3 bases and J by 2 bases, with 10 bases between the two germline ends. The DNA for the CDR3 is TGTGCCAGCAGTGATAGTAGGAGGCAAGAGACCCAGTACTTC. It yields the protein CASSDSRRQETQYF.

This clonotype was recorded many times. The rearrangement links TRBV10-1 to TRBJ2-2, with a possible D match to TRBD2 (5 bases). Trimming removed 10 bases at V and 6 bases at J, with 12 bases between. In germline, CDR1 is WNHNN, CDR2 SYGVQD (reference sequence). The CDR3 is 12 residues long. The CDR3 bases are TGCGCCACCGGGGTGAGGGCCGGGGAGCTGTTTTTT. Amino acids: CATGVRAGELFF.

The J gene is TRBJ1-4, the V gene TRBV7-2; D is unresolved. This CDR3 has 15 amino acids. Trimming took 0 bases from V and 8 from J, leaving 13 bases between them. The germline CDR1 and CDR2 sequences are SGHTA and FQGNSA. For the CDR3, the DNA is TGTGCCAGCAGCTTAGCGGGGTCTGGGAGGGAAAAACTGTTTTTT. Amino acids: CASSLAGSGREKLFF. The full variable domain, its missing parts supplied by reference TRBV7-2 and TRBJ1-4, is GAGVSQSPSNKVTEKGKDVELRCDPISGHTALYWYRQSLGQGLEFLIYFQGNSAPDKSGLPSDRFSAERTGGSVSTLTIQRTQQEDSAVYLCASSLAGSGREKLFFGSGTQLSVL.

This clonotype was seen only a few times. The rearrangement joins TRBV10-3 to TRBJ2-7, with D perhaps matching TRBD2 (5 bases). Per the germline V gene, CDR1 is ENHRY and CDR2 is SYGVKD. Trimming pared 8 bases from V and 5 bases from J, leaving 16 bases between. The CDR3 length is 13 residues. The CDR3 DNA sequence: TGTGCCATCGCAGCGGATAGTGGGAACGAGCAGTACTTC. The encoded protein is CAIAADSGNEQYF.

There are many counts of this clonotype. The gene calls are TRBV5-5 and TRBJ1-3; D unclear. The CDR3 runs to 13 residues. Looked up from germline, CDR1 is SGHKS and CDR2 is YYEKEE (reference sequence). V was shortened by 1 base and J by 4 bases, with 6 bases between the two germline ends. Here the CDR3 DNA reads TGTGCCAGCAGCTTGAGCGGCGGAAACACCATATATTTT. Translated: CASSLSGGNTIYF.

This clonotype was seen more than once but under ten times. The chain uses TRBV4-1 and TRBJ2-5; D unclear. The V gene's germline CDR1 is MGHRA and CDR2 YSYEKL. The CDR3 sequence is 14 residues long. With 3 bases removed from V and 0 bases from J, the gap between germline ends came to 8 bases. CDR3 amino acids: CASSQRFYQETQYF. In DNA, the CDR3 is TGCGCCAGCAGCCAGAGGTTCTACCAAGAGACCCAGTACTTC.